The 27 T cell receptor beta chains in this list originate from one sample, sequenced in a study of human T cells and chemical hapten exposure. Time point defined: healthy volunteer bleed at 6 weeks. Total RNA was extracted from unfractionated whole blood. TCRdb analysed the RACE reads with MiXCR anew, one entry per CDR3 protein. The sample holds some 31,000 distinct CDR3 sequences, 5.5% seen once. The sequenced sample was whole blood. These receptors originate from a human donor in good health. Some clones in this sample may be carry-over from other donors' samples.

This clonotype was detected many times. The CDR3 nucleotides are TGCGCCACCGGGGGCAGCCAGTCTGGGGCCAACGTCCTGACTTTC. Its protein product is CATGGSQSGANVLTF. This sequence joins TRBV10-2 and TRBJ2-6, with D perhaps given as TRBD1 or TRBD2 (6 bases each). The germline V and J ends were trimmed by 10 bases and 1 base, with 14 bases remaining between them. Per germline, CDR1 WSHSY and CDR2 SAAADI. The CDR3 consists of 15 residues.

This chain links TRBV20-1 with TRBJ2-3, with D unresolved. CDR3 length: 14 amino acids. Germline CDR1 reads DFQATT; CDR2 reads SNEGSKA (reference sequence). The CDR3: CSTYPPSGTDTQYF. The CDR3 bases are TGCAGCACATATCCACCCTCGGGCACAGATACGCAGTATTTT.

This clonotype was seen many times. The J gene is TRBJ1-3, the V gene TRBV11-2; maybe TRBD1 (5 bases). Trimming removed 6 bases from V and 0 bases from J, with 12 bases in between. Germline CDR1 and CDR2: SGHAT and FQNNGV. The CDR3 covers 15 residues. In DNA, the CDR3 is TGTGCCAGCAGTCTAAGGGGTCCCTCTGGAAACACCATATATTTT. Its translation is CASSLRGPSGNTIYF.

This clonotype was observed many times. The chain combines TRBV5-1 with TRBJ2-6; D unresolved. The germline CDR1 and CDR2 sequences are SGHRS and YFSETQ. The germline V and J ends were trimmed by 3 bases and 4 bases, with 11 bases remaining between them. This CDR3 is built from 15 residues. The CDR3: CASSYDMPGANVLTF. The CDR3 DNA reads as TGCGCCAGCAGCTACGACATGCCAGGGGCCAACGTCCTGACTTTC.

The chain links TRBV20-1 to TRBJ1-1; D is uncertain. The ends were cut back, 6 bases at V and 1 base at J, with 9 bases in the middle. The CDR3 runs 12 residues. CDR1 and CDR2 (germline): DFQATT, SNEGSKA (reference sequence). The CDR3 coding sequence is TGCAGTGCCCCGCTCCAGAACACTGAAGCTTTCTTT. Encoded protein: CSAPLQNTEAFF.

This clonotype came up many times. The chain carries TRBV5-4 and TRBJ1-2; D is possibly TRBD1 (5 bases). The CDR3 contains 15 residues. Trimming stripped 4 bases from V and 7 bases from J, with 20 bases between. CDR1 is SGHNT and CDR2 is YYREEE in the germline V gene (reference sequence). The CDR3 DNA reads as TGTGCCAGCAGCCTGGACGGGGGAAACTTCCTTGGCTACACCTTC. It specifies CASSLDGGNFLGYTF.

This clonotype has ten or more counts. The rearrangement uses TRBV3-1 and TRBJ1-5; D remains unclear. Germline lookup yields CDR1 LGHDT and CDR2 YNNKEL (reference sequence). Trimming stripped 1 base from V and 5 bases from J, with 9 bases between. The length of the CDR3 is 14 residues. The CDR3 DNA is TGTGCCAGCAGCCAAGTAGCAGTAGATCAGCCCCAGCATTTT. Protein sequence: CASSQVAVDQPQHF.

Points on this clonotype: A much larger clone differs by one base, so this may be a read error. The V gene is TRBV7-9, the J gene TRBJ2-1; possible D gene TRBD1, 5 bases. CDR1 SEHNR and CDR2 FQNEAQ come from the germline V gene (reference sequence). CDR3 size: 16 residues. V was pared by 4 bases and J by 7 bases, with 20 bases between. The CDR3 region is CASSSQGKGPLNEQFF. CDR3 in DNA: TGTGCCAGCAGCTCACAAGGCAAGGGGCCTCTGAATGAGCAGTTCTTC.

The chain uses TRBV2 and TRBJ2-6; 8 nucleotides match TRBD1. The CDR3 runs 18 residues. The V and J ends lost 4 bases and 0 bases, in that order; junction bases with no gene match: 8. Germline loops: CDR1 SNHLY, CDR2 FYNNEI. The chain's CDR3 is CASSGRQGHSSGANVLTF. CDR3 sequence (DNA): TGTGCCAGCAGTGGGAGACAGGGGCACAGCTCTGGGGCCAACGTCCTGACTTTC.

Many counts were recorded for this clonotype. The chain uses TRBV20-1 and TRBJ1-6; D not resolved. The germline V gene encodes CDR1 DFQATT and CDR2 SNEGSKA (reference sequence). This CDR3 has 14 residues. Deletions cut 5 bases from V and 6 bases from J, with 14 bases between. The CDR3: CSALTRGFNSPLHF. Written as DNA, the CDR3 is TGCAGTGCTCTCACCCGAGGGTTTAATTCACCCCTCCACTTT.

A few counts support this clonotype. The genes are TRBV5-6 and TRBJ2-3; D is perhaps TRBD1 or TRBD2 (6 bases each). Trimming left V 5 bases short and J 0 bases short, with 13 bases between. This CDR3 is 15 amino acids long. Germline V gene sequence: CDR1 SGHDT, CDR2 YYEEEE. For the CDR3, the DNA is TGTGCCAGCAGGTGGGGGGCTGGTAGCACAGATACGCAGTATTTT. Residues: CASRWGAGSTDTQYF.

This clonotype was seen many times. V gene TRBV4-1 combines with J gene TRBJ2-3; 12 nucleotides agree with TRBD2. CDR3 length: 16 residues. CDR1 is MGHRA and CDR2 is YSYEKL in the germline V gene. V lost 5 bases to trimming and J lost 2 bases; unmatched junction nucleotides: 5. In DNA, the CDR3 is TGCGCCAGCAGCGAAGGACTAGCGGGACCCACAGATACGCAGTATTTT. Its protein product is CASSEGLAGPTDTQYF.

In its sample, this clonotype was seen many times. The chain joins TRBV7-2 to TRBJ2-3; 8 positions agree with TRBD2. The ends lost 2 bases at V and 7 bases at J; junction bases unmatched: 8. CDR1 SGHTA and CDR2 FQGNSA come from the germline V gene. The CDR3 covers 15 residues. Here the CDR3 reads CASSLHLAGRNTQYF. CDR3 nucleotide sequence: TGTGCCAGCAGCTTACATTTAGCGGGGCGGAATACGCAGTATTTT.

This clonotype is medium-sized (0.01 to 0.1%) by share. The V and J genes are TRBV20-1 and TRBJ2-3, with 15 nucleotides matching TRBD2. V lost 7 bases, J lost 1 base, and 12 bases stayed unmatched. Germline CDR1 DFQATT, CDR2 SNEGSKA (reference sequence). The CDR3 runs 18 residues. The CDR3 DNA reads TGCAGTGTGGGAGTAGGACTAGCGGGGGGGCCGGGCACAGATACGCAGTATTTT. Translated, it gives CSVGVGLAGGPGTDTQYF.

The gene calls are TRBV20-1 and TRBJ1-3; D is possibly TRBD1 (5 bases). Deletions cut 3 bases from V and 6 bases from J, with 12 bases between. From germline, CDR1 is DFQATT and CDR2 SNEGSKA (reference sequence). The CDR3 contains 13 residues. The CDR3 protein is CSARGESENTIYF. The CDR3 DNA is TGCAGTGCTAGGGGGGAGTCCGAAAACACCATATATTTT.

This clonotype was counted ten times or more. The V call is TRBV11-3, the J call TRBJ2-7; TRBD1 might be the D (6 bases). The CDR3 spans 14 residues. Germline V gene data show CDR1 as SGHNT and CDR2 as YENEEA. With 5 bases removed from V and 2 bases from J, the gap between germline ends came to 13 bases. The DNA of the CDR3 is TGTGCCAGCAGCGCAGGGGCAGCCACCTACGAGCAGTACTTC. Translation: CASSAGAATYEQYF.

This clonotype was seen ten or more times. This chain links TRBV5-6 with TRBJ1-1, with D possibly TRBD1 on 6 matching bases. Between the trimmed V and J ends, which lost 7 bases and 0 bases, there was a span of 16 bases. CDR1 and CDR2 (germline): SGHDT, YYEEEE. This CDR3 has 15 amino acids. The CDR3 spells CASQLIGGVNTEAFF. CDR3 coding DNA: TGTGCCAGCCAACTCATAGGGGGGGTGAACACTGAAGCTTTCTTT.

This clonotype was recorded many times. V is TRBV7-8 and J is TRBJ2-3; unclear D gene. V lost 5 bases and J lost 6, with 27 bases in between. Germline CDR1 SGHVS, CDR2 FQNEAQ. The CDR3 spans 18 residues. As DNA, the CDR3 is TGTGCCAGCAGCCCGAGATATGTCCTTCCGACCCAGGTCGATACGCAGTATTTT. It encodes CASSPRYVLPTQVDTQYF.

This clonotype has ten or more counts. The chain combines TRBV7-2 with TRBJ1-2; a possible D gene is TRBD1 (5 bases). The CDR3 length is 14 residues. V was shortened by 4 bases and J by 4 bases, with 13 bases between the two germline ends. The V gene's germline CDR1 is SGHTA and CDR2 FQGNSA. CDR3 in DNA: TGTGCCAGCAGCTCCAGTGCGGGGCTCTATGGCTACACCTTC. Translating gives CASSSSAGLYGYTF.

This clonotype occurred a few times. CDR3 coding DNA: TGTGCCAGCAGCCATAGGGACGGCCTCATGAACACTGAAGCTTTCTTT. Its translation: CASSHRDGLMNTEAFF. The chain recombines TRBV7-9 with TRBJ1-1; D is possibly TRBD1 (5 bases). Per germline, CDR1 SEHNR and CDR2 FQNEAQ (reference sequence). Trimming stripped 5 bases from V and 0 bases from J, with 16 bases between. The CDR3 is 16 residues long.

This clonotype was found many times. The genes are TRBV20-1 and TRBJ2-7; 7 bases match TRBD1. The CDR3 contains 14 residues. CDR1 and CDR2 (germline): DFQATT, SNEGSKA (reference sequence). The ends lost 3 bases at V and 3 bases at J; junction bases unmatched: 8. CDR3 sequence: CSARSSGTDYEQYF. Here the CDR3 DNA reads TGCAGTGCTAGGTCCTCCGGGACAGACTACGAGCAGTACTTC.

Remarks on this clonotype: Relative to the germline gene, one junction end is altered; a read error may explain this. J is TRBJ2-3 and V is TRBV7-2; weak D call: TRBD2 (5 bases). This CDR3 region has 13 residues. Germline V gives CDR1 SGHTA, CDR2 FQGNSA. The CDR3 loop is CASSSNRGDMQYF. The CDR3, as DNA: TGTGCCAGCAGCTCCAATCGGGGAGATATGCAGTATTTT.

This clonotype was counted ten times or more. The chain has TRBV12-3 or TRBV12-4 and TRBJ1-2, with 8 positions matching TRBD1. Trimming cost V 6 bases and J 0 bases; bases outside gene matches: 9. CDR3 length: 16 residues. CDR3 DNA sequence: TGTGCCAGCAGGCCGGGACAGGCGAATTCTAACTATGGCTACACCTTC. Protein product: CASRPGQANSNYGYTF.

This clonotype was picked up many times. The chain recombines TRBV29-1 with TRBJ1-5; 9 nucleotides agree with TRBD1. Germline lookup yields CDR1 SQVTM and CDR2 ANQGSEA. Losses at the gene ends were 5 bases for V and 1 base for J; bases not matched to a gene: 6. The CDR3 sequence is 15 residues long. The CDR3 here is CSVSTGTGSNQPQHF. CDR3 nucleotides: TGCAGCGTTTCGACCGGGACAGGGAGCAATCAGCCCCAGCATTTT.

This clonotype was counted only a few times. Here the CDR3 reads CSAREGQKDTEAFF. In DNA form, the CDR3 reads TGCAGTGCTAGAGAGGGACAGAAGGACACTGAAGCTTTCTTT. J is TRBJ1-1 and V is TRBV20-1; 7 nucleotides agree with TRBD1. Losses at the gene ends were 0 bases for V and 3 bases for J; bases not matched to a gene: 4. This CDR3 has 14 residues. Germline V gives CDR1 DFQATT, CDR2 SNEGSKA (reference sequence).

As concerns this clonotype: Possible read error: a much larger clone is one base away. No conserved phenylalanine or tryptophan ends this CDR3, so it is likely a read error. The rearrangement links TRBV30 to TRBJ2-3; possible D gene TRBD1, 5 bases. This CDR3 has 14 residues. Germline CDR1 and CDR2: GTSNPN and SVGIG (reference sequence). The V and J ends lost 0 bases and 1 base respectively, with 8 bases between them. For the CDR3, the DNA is TGTGCCTGGAGTGTACTACAGGGCACAGATACGCAGTATCTT. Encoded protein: CAWSVLQGTDTQYL.

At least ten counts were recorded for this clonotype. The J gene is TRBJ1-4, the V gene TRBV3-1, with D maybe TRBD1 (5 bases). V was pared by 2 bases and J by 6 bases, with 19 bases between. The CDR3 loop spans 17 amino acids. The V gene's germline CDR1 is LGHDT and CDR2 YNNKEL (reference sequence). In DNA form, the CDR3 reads TGTGCCAGCAGCCAAAGGCGTTCAATTGGGGGAGATGAAAAACTGTTTTTT. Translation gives CASSQRRSIGGDEKLFF.